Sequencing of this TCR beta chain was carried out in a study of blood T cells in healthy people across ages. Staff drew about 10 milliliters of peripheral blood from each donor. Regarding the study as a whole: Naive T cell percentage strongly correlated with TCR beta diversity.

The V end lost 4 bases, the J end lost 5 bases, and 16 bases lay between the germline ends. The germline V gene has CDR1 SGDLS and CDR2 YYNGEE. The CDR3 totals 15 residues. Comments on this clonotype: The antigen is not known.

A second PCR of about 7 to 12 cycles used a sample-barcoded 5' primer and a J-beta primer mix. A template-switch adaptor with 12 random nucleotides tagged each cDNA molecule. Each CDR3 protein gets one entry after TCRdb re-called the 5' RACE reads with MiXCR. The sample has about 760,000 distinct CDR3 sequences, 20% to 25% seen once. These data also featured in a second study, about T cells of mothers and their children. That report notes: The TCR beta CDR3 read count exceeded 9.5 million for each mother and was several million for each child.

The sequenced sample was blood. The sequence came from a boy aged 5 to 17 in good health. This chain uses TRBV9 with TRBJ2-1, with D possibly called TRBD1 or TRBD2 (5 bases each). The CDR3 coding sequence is TGTGCCAGCAGCAGATGGGACGGGATCGACAATGAGCAGTTCTTC. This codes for CASSRWDGIDNEQFF. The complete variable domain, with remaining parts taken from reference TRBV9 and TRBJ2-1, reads DSGVTQTPKHLITATGQRVTLRCSPRSGDLSVYWYQQSLDQGLQFLIQYYNGEERAKGNILERFSAQQFPDLHSELNLSSLELGDSALYFCASSRWDGIDNEQFFGPGTRLTVL.